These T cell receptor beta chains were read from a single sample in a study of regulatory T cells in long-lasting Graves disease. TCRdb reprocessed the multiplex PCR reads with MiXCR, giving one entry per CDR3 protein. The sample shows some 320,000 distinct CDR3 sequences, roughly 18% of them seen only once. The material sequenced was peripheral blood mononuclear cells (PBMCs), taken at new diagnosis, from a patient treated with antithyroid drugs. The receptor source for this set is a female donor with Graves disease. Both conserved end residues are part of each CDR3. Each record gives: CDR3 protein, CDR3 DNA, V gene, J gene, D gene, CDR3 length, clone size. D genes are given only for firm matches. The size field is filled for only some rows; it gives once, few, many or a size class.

CDR3 protein: CSALGGGRNYGYTF; CDR3 DNA: TGCAGTGCTCTCGGGGGGGGCAGAAACTATGGCTACACCTTC; V gene: TRBV20-1; J gene: TRBJ1-2; D gene: NA; CDR3 length: 14; clone size: many
CDR3 protein: CASGFRAGELFF; CDR3 DNA: TGTGCTAGTGGTTTTAGGGCCGGGGAGCTGTTTTTT; V gene: TRBV12-5; J gene: TRBJ2-2; D gene: NA; CDR3 length: 12; clone size: many
CDR3 protein: CASSHGEHYNEQFF; CDR3 DNA: TGTGCCAGCAGCCACGGGGAACACTACAATGAGCAGTTCTTC; V gene: TRBV3-1; J gene: TRBJ2-1; D gene: NA; CDR3 length: 14; clone size: many
CDR3 protein: CASSRPTAGLREKLFF; CDR3 DNA: TGTGCCAGCAGCCGCCCCACGGCGGGGCTAAGGGAAAAACTGTTTTTT; V gene: TRBV7-9; J gene: TRBJ1-4; D gene: NA; CDR3 length: 16; clone size: NA
CDR3 protein: CASSLGSAETQYF; CDR3 DNA: TGTGCCAGCAGCTTGGGGTCGGCAGAGACCCAGTACTTC; V gene: TRBV7-9; J gene: TRBJ2-5; D gene: NA; CDR3 length: 13; clone size: many
CDR3 protein: CASSPQVAGAKNIQYF; CDR3 DNA: TGTGCCAGCAGCCCCCAAGTAGCGGGAGCCAAAAACATTCAGTACTTC; V gene: TRBV28; J gene: TRBJ2-4; D gene: TRBD2; CDR3 length: 16; clone size: many
CDR3 protein: CASSLGRVSGNTIYF; CDR3 DNA: TGCGCCAGCAGCTTGGGAAGAGTCTCTGGAAACACCATATATTTT; V gene: TRBV5-1; J gene: TRBJ1-3; D gene: NA; CDR3 length: 15; clone size: NA
CDR3 protein: CASSLIRTSGSYNEQFF; CDR3 DNA: TGCGCCAGCAGCTTGATCAGGACTAGCGGGTCCTACAATGAGCAGTTCTTC; V gene: TRBV5-1; J gene: TRBJ2-1; D gene: TRBD2; CDR3 length: 17; clone size: NA
CDR3 protein: CASRPELAEVLYEQYF; CDR3 DNA: TGTGCCAGCAGGCCTGAACTAGCGGAGGTTTTATACGAGCAGTACTTC; V gene: TRBV6-2/TRBV6-3; J gene: TRBJ2-7; D gene: TRBD2; CDR3 length: 16; clone size: many
CDR3 protein: CASSRMGTNQPQHF; CDR3 DNA: TGTGCCAGCAGCCGGATGGGGACCAATCAGCCCCAGCATTTT; V gene: TRBV11-2; J gene: TRBJ1-5; D gene: NA; CDR3 length: 14; clone size: many
CDR3 protein: CASSRLSRDRKDTEAFF; CDR3 DNA: TGTGCCAGCAGCCGGCTGTCTCGGGACAGGAAGGACACTGAAGCTTTCTTT; V gene: TRBV7-9; J gene: TRBJ1-1; D gene: TRBD1; CDR3 length: 17; clone size: many
CDR3 protein: CASSVGGLPEAFF; CDR3 DNA: TGCGCCAGCAGCGTTGGGGGGCTCCCTGAAGCTTTCTTT; V gene: TRBV5-1; J gene: TRBJ1-1; D gene: NA; CDR3 length: 13; clone size: many
CDR3 protein: CASSPRGPSGNTIYF; CDR3 DNA: TGTGCCAGCTCACCCCGGGGACCCTCTGGAAACACCATATATTTT; V gene: TRBV18; J gene: TRBJ1-3; D gene: NA; CDR3 length: 15; clone size: NA
CDR3 protein: CASSLWRSLEAFF; CDR3 DNA: TGTGCCAGCAGCCTGTGGAGGAGCCTCGAAGCTTTCTTT; V gene: TRBV7-2; J gene: TRBJ1-1; D gene: NA; CDR3 length: 13; clone size: many
CDR3 protein: CATTHPDRLAYSNQPQHF; CDR3 DNA: TGTGCCACGACACACCCGGACAGACTAGCTTATAGCAATCAGCCCCAGCATTTT; V gene: TRBV6-1; J gene: TRBJ1-5; D gene: NA; CDR3 length: 18; clone size: NA
CDR3 protein: CASSPGQPAAGNTIYF; CDR3 DNA: TGTGCCAGCAGCCCCGGACAGCCGGCTGCTGGAAACACCATATATTTT; V gene: TRBV11-3; J gene: TRBJ1-3; D gene: NA; CDR3 length: 16; clone size: few
CDR3 protein: CATLTQETQYF; CDR3 DNA: TGTGCCACCCTAACGCAAGAGACCCAGTACTTC; V gene: TRBV24-1; J gene: TRBJ2-5; D gene: NA; CDR3 length: 11; clone size: many
CDR3 protein: CASTLGSSGSYEQYF; CDR3 DNA: TGTGCCAGCACCCTAGGGTCTAGCGGATCCTACGAGCAGTACTTC; V gene: TRBV28; J gene: TRBJ2-7; D gene: TRBD2; CDR3 length: 15; clone size: many
CDR3 protein: CASSLQLNTGELFF; CDR3 DNA: TGTGCCAGCAGCTTACAACTGAACACCGGGGAGCTGTTTTTT; V gene: TRBV7-3; J gene: TRBJ2-2; D gene: NA; CDR3 length: 14; clone size: few
CDR3 protein: CASSLAGTGPYEQYF; CDR3 DNA: TGCGCCAGCAGCTTGGCCGGGACAGGTCCCTACGAGCAGTACTTC; V gene: TRBV5-1; J gene: TRBJ2-7; D gene: TRBD1; CDR3 length: 15; clone size: many
CDR3 protein: CASSTTLATEQYF; CDR3 DNA: TGTGCCAGCAGTACCACCCTAGCGACCGAGCAGTACTTC; V gene: TRBV27; J gene: TRBJ2-7; D gene: NA; CDR3 length: 13; clone size: many
CDR3 protein: CASSIDGPYSNQPQHF; CDR3 DNA: TGTGCCAGTAGTATAGATGGACCCTATAGCAATCAGCCCCAGCATTTT; V gene: TRBV19; J gene: TRBJ1-5; D gene: NA; CDR3 length: 16; clone size: many
CDR3 protein: CASSHRQNTEAFF; CDR3 DNA: TGTGCCAGCAGTCATCGACAGAACACTGAAGCTTTCTTT; V gene: TRBV2; J gene: TRBJ1-1; D gene: NA; CDR3 length: 13; clone size: many
CDR3 protein: CASSIGLPVSYEQYF; CDR3 DNA: TGTGCCAGCAGCATCGGACTTCCCGTCTCCTACGAGCAGTACTTC; V gene: TRBV7-9; J gene: TRBJ2-7; D gene: NA; CDR3 length: 15; clone size: many
CDR3 protein: CSAGKGVETTEAFF; CDR3 DNA: TGCAGTGCTGGAAAAGGGGTTGAGACCACTGAAGCTTTCTTT; V gene: TRBV20-1; J gene: TRBJ1-1; D gene: NA; CDR3 length: 14; clone size: few
CDR3 protein: CASRVGQGNYGYTF; CDR3 DNA: TGTGCCAGCAGAGTGGGACAGGGGAACTATGGCTACACCTTC; V gene: TRBV6-1; J gene: TRBJ1-2; D gene: TRBD1; CDR3 length: 14; clone size: many
CDR3 protein: CASSLLGDYGHTF; CDR3 DNA: TGTGCCAGCAGTTTACTAGGGGACTATGGCCACACCTTC; V gene: TRBV28; J gene: TRBJ1-2; D gene: NA; CDR3 length: 13; clone size: many
CDR3 protein: CASSTSHKGGERVYSNQPQHF; CDR3 DNA: TGTGCCAGCAGCACCTCTCACAAAGGGGGGGAAAGGGTCTATAGCAATCAGCCCCAGCATTTT; V gene: TRBV9; J gene: TRBJ1-5; D gene: NA; CDR3 length: 21; clone size: NA
CDR3 protein: CAWSVAGGYSDTQYF; CDR3 DNA: TGTGCCTGGAGTGTGGCGGGAGGGTACTCAGATACGCAGTATTTT; V gene: TRBV30; J gene: TRBJ2-3; D gene: TRBD2; CDR3 length: 15; clone size: NA
CDR3 protein: CAISAGTEAFF; CDR3 DNA: TGTGCCATCAGTGCGGGAACTGAAGCTTTCTTT; V gene: TRBV10-3; J gene: TRBJ1-1; D gene: NA; CDR3 length: 11; clone size: NA
CDR3 protein: CASSLPGPRNEQFF; CDR3 DNA: TGTGCCAGCAGCTTGCCTGGACCGCGCAATGAGCAGTTCTTC; V gene: TRBV11-2; J gene: TRBJ2-1; D gene: NA; CDR3 length: 14; clone size: NA
CDR3 protein: CASSGTGDGAGELFF; CDR3 DNA: TGTGCCAGCAGCGGGACAGGGGACGGGGCCGGGGAGCTGTTTTTT; V gene: TRBV9; J gene: TRBJ2-2; D gene: TRBD1; CDR3 length: 15; clone size: few
CDR3 protein: CASSLSGTSGTSSYEQYF; CDR3 DNA: TGTGCCAGCAGCTTATCCGGGACTAGCGGGACATCCTCCTACGAGCAGTACTTC; V gene: TRBV7-9; J gene: TRBJ2-7; D gene: TRBD2; CDR3 length: 18; clone size: many
CDR3 protein: CASSRRRGTDTQYF; CDR3 DNA: TGTGCCAGCAGTAGAAGAAGGGGCACAGATACGCAGTATTTT; V gene: TRBV27; J gene: TRBJ2-3; D gene: NA; CDR3 length: 14; clone size: many
CDR3 protein: CASSRTGPLNSPLHF; CDR3 DNA: TGTGCCAGCAGCCGTACAGGGCCCCTTAATTCACCCCTCCACTTT; V gene: TRBV7-9; J gene: TRBJ1-6; D gene: NA; CDR3 length: 15; clone size: NA
CDR3 protein: CASSLVSDSYYNEQFF; CDR3 DNA: TGTGCCAGCAGCTTAGTGAGCGACAGCTATTACAATGAGCAGTTCTTC; V gene: TRBV7-6; J gene: TRBJ2-1; D gene: NA; CDR3 length: 16; clone size: many
CDR3 protein: CASYELQGGDEQFF; CDR3 DNA: TGCGCCAGCTACGAGCTACAGGGGGGGGATGAGCAGTTCTTC; V gene: TRBV5-1; J gene: TRBJ2-1; D gene: NA; CDR3 length: 14; clone size: NA
CDR3 protein: CSVVTPSATVAQYF; CDR3 DNA: TGCAGCGTTGTAACCCCCTCGGCCACAGTAGCGCAGTATTTT; V gene: TRBV29-1; J gene: TRBJ2-3; D gene: NA; CDR3 length: 14; clone size: many
CDR3 protein: CASSWPGTGEYEQYF; CDR3 DNA: TGTGCCAGCAGTTGGCCCGGGACAGGGGAGTACGAGCAGTACTTC; V gene: TRBV6-5; J gene: TRBJ2-7; D gene: TRBD1; CDR3 length: 15; clone size: NA
CDR3 protein: CAKRLPGTSYPQETQYF; CDR3 DNA: TGCGCCAAGAGATTGCCCGGGACTAGCTATCCCCAAGAGACCCAGTACTTC; V gene: TRBV5-1; J gene: TRBJ2-5; D gene: TRBD2; CDR3 length: 17; clone size: many